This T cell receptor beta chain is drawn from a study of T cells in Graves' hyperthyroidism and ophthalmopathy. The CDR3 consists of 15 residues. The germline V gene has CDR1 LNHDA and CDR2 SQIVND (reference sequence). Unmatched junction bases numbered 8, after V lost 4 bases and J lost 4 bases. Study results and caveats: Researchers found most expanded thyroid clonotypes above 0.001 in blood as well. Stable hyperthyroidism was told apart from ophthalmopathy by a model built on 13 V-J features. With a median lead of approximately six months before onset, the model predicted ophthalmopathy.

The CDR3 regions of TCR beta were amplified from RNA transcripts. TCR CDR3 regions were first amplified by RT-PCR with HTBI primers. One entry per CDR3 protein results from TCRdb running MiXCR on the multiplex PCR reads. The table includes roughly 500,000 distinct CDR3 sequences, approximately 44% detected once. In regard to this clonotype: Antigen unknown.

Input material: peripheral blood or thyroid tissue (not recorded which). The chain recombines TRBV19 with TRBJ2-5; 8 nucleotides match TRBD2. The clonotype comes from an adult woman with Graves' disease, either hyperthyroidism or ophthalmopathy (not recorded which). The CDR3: CASSSKRGIRETQYF. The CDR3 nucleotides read TGTGCCAGTAGTAGTAAGCGGGGGATTCGAGAGACCCAGTACTTC.